This entry features one TCR beta chain sequence. Its antigen is undetermined. This sample is drawn from a study of cytotoxic CD8 clonotypes in ibrutinib-treated CLL. Study-wide context: Results showed around 24 partial and 2 complete responses; following median 68 months, approximately 14 remained remitted, about 12 advanced.

The CDR3 loop spans 19 amino acids. With V trimmed by 8 bases and J by 3 bases, 20 bases remained unmatched. In germline, CDR1 is SGHVS, CDR2 FQNEAQ. Sequencing was performed with immunoSEQ multiplex PCR; in TCRdb, only in-frame clones are kept and a portion is missing. The sample gives 43,000 or so clones, under 80% of which show up once; 20% to 25% is in the top ten. General observations from the study: Public clonotypes occurred uncommonly; on treatment, they contracted or remained stable. At the start, clonality exceeded age-matched healthy donors and followed circulating CD8+ T-cell counts. A difference in sampling times existed between sustained-remission and progressing patients.

The gene calls are TRBV7-8 and TRBJ2-3, with 10 bases matching TRBD1. Source: PBMCs, taken after 24 months of ibrutinib treatment. This sequence was found in a human donor with chronic lymphocytic leukemia. For the CDR3, the DNA is TGTGCCAGCCTGCCTAGACAGGGGGCAGGGGGGGCCTTAACAGATACGCAGTATTTT. It codes for CASLPRQGAGGALTDTQYF.